Below, 27 T cell receptor beta chains from the same sample are listed, as sequenced in a study of shared clonotypes between healthy human individuals. The naive CD8 fraction comprised CD45RO-negative cells positively selected for CCR7 and excluded terminally differentiated effector memory CD45RA+ cells. Repertoires were generated with immunoSEQ multiplex PCR, while TCRdb's copy carries only in-frame clones and drops some. The sample includes about 800,000 clones, about 97% of them seen just once. Sequences were obtained from naive CD8+ T cells sorted from blood. These receptors all come from a man aged 30 to 39 in good health.

V and J are TRBV4-3 and TRBJ2-3, with TRBD2 matching 7 bases. The CDR3 runs 15 residues. CDR1 is LGHNA, CDR2 YSLEER, per germline. V lost 3 bases and J lost 0; bases outside the gene matches: 3. CDR3 amino acids: CASSQSGTSTDTQYF. CDR3 nucleotide sequence: TGCGCCAGCAGCCAGAGCGGGACTAGCACAGATACGCAGTATTTT.

This rearrangement joins TRBV10-1 to TRBJ2-3, with D unclear. V lost 3 bases and J 0 bases, leaving 7 bases between the germline ends. The CDR3 is 14 residues long. Germline CDR1 reads WNHNN; CDR2 reads SYGVQD (reference sequence). The CDR3 bases are TGCGCCAGCAGTGATGACCCAAGCACAGATACGCAGTATTTT. As protein: CASSDDPSTDTQYF.

The chain recombines TRBV5-4 with TRBJ2-7, with 12 positions matching TRBD2. The trim removed 4 bases at V and 5 bases at J, leaving 4 bases unmatched. Germline V CDR1 and CDR2: SGHNT, YYREEE (reference sequence). This CDR3 contains 14 residues. CDR3 sequence (DNA): TGTGCCAGCAGCCCCCGGACTAGCGGGAACGAGCAGTACTTC. Protein product: CASSPRTSGNEQYF.

The chain carries TRBV25-1 and TRBJ2-3; D perhaps matches TRBD1 (5 bases). Trimming cost V 7 bases and J 1 base, with 9 bases left between them. CDR1 is MGHDK and CDR2 is SYGVNS in the germline V gene. The CDR3 spans 13 residues. CDR3: CASTVGGTDTQYF. Written as DNA, the CDR3 is TGTGCCAGCACCGTAGGGGGCACAGATACGCAGTATTTT. The full variable domain, with the rest looked up from reference TRBV25-1 and TRBJ2-3, is EADIYQTPRYLVIGTGKKITLECSQTMGHDKMYWYQQDPGMELHLIHYSYGVNSTEKGDLSSESTVSRIRTEHFPLTLESARPSHTSQYLCASTVGGTDTQYFGPGTRLTVL.

The rearrangement joins TRBV6-6 to TRBJ2-7, with D perhaps matching TRBD2 (5 bases). V was cut by 6 bases and J by 4 bases, with 7 bases left in between. Looked up from germline, CDR1 is MNHNY and CDR2 is SVGAGI (reference sequence). The CDR3 runs 11 residues. The CDR3 DNA reads as TGTGCCAGCAGGGCGGGTTACGAGCAGTACTTC. Its translation: CASRAGYEQYF.

The chain joins TRBV20-1 to TRBJ2-7; no definite D call. The CDR3 consists of 10 residues. Trimming left V 6 bases short and J 6 bases short, with 9 bases between. CDR1 and CDR2 from the germline V gene are DFQATT and SNEGSKA (reference sequence). CDR3 region: CSAYKSEQYF. The CDR3 nucleotides are TGCAGTGCCTATAAGAGCGAGCAGTACTTC.

V gene TRBV4-1 combines with J gene TRBJ2-3; TRBD1 agrees at 9 bases. V was pared by 3 bases and J by 0 bases, with 4 bases of the junction left unmatched. CDR1 and CDR2 from the germline V gene are MGHRA and YSYEKL. CDR3 length: 16 residues. The CDR3 region has the DNA TGCGCCAGCAGCCAGGGACAGGGCACCAGCACAGATACGCAGTATTTT. Protein: CASSQGQGTSTDTQYF.

The chain couples TRBV6-1 to TRBJ2-2; perhaps D is TRBD1 or TRBD2 (6 bases each). The CDR3 covers 16 residues. Germline CDR1 and CDR2: MNHNS and SASEGT. Trimming took 3 bases from V and 1 from J, leaving 12 bases between them. The CDR3 protein is CASSEGGNWNTGELFF. DNA for the CDR3: TGTGCCAGCAGTGAGGGGGGCAACTGGAACACCGGGGAGCTGTTTTTT.

The chain joins TRBV12-2 to TRBJ1-2. TRBV12-2 is described as a pseudogene. The CDR3 sequence is 17 residues long. This chain's CDR3 is CASRLLVWTLLGYGYTF. The CDR3 bases are TGTGCAAGTCGCTTACTAGTCTGGACCCTTTTGGGCTATGGCTACACCTTC.

The chain carries TRBV7-9 and TRBJ2-7, with D possibly being TRBD2 (6 bases). This CDR3 is 15 amino acids long. Trimming removed 1 base from V and 0 bases from J, with 10 bases in between. Germline CDR1 reads SEHNR; CDR2 reads FQNEAQ (reference sequence). The CDR3 sequence: CASSLGQGLSYEQYF. DNA of the CDR3: TGTGCCAGCAGCTTAGGTCAGGGACTCTCCTACGAGCAGTACTTC. The whole variable domain, remainder taken from reference TRBV7-9 and TRBJ2-7, is DTGVSQNPRHKITKRGQNVTFRCDPISEHNRLYWYRQTLGQGPEFLTYFQNEAQLEKSRLLSDRFSAERPKGSFSTLEIQRTEQGDSAMYLCASSLGQGLSYEQYFGPGTRLTVT.

This chain uses TRBV7-9 with TRBJ1-5; possibly TRBD1 for D (5 bases). V was cut by 4 bases and J by 4 bases, with 14 bases left in between. Germline V gives CDR1 SEHNR, CDR2 FQNEAQ (reference sequence). The CDR3 length is 15 residues. Here the CDR3 reads CASSSGDSYNQPQHF. The CDR3 DNA reads as TGTGCCAGCAGCTCGGGAGACAGTTATAATCAGCCCCAGCATTTT. The whole variable domain, filled in from reference TRBV7-9 and TRBJ1-5, reads DTGVSQNPRHKITKRGQNVTFRCDPISEHNRLYWYRQTLGQGPEFLTYFQNEAQLEKSRLLSDRFSAERPKGSFSTLEIQRTEQGDSAMYLCASSSGDSYNQPQHFGDGTRLSIL.

The rearrangement uses TRBV14 and TRBJ2-2; D is uncertain. V lost 1 base and J lost 3, with 12 bases in between. CDR3 length: 16 amino acids. CDR1 SGHDN and CDR2 FVKESK come from the germline V gene. The DNA for the CDR3 is TGTGCCAGCAGCCAAGGTCCAGGCTCCTACACCGGGGAGCTGTTTTTT. It specifies CASSQGPGSYTGELFF.

This chain's CDR3 is CASSLGFDQPQHF. Here the CDR3 DNA reads TGCGCCAGCAGCTTGGGATTCGATCAGCCCCAGCATTTT. The chain is built from TRBV5-1 and TRBJ1-5; D is unclear. With 0 bases removed from V and 5 bases from J, the gap between germline ends came to 6 bases. The CDR3 sequence is 13 residues long. Germline V gene sequence: CDR1 SGHRS, CDR2 YFSETQ.

The V call is TRBV25-1, the J call TRBJ2-2; D remains unclear. The ends were cut back, 3 bases at V and 4 bases at J, with 3 bases in the middle. CDR1 and CDR2 (germline): MGHDK, SYGVNS. The CDR3 totals 12 residues. CDR3 residues: CASSDRTGELFF. The DNA for the CDR3 is TGTGCCAGCAGTGACCGCACCGGGGAGCTGTTTTTT.

The chain carries TRBV9 and TRBJ2-7, with TRBD2 identical over 9 bases. J lost 0 bases, V lost 3 bases, and 7 bases had no gene match. The CDR3 runs to 16 residues. Per germline, CDR1 SGDLS and CDR2 YYNGEE. CDR3 amino acids: CASSARREGGSYEQYF. The CDR3 nucleotides read TGTGCCAGCAGCGCCCGGCGGGAGGGTGGCTCCTACGAGCAGTACTTC.

The chain has TRBV2 and TRBJ1-5; D ambiguous. The CDR3 totals 15 residues. Between the trimmed V and J ends, which lost 1 base and 2 bases, there was a span of 9 bases. Germline V gene lookup returns CDR1 SNHLY and CDR2 FYNNEI. CDR3 loop: CASSEDGQGNQPQHF. CDR3 nucleotides: TGTGCCAGCAGTGAAGATGGGCAGGGCAATCAGCCCCAGCATTTT.

This sequence joins TRBV30 and TRBJ1-1; D perhaps matches TRBD1 (6 bases). The CDR3 runs 11 residues. With 4 bases removed from V and 11 bases from J, the gap between germline ends came to 14 bases. Germline CDR1 GTSNPN, CDR2 SVGIG (reference sequence). The CDR3 DNA follows: TGTGCCTGGATTAACAGGGCATTGGCTTTCTTT. This encodes CAWINRALAFF.

This chain joins TRBV5-4 and TRBJ2-3, with D uncertain. With 7 bases removed from V and 7 bases from J, the gap between germline ends came to 10 bases. CDR3 length equals 11 residues. The germline CDR1 and CDR2 sequences are SGHNT and YYREEE (reference sequence). The CDR3 nucleotides are TGTGCCAGCGGGCTTGCGAATACGCAGTATTTT. This encodes CASGLANTQYF.

This rearrangement joins TRBV11-2 to TRBJ2-3; perhaps TRBD2 as D (7 bases). Germline V CDR1 and CDR2: SGHAT, FQNNGV. Trimming cost V 5 bases and J 5 bases, with 11 bases left between them. The CDR3 runs 13 residues. Here the CDR3 reads CASSRGALDTQYF. CDR3 nucleotide sequence: TGTGCCAGCAGCCGGGGGGCTTTAGATACGCAGTATTTT.

Turning to this clone: Other nucleotide sequences in the sample specify the same CDR3. The gene calls are TRBV6-5 and TRBJ2-1; maybe TRBD2 (6 bases). Trimming removed 6 bases at V and 7 bases at J, with 13 bases between. The length of the CDR3 is 13 residues. Germline V gene data show CDR1 as MNHEY and CDR2 as SVGAGI. This CDR3 is CASSPAGGNEQFF. CDR3 in DNA: TGTGCCAGCAGCCCCGCTGGAGGGAATGAGCAGTTCTTC.

The rearrangement links TRBV4-3 to TRBJ2-7; 7 nucleotides align to TRBD2. The germline V gene has CDR1 LGHNA and CDR2 YSLEER. With V trimmed by 0 bases and J by 3 bases, 5 bases remained unmatched. This CDR3 has 15 amino acids. CDR3 amino acids: CASSQDAGDGYEQYF. In DNA form, the CDR3 reads TGCGCCAGCAGCCAAGACGCGGGGGACGGCTACGAGCAGTACTTC.

The chain uses TRBV10-2 and TRBJ2-7; possible D gene TRBD2, 6 bases. CDR1 WSHSY and CDR2 SAAADI come from the germline V gene. Between the trimmed V and J ends, which lost 0 bases and 6 bases, there was a span of 12 bases. There are 14 residues in the CDR3. The CDR3 region has the DNA TGCGCCAGCAGTGAGTCAAGGAGGGCAATCGAGCAGTACTTC. Encoded protein: CASSESRRAIEQYF.

The genes are TRBV2 and TRBJ2-5; 8 bases are a match to TRBD2. Trimming took 2 bases from V and 2 from J; bases not matched to a gene: 4. Germline CDR1 SNHLY, CDR2 FYNNEI. This CDR3 has 15 amino acids. This CDR3 is CASSESGRGQETQYF. The CDR3 DNA reads TGTGCCAGCAGTGAAAGCGGGAGAGGTCAAGAGACCCAGTACTTC.

The rearrangement uses TRBV15 and TRBJ2-7; no firm D call. The CDR3 is made up of 15 amino acids. The germline CDR1 and CDR2 sequences are LNHNV and YYDKDF (reference sequence). The V and J ends lost 0 bases and 1 base respectively, with 10 bases between them. CDR3 region: CATSRDPTGSYEQYF. The CDR3 nucleotides are TGTGCCACCAGCAGAGATCCCACTGGGTCCTACGAGCAGTACTTC.

The chain employs TRBV5-5 and TRBJ2-1; a possible D gene is TRBD1 (6 bases). V lost 2 bases and J 1 base, leaving 10 bases between the germline ends. The CDR3 extends over 15 amino acids. CDR1 and CDR2 from the germline V gene are SGHKS and YYEKEE (reference sequence). The CDR3 loop reads CASSFVGASYNEQFF. In DNA, the CDR3 is TGTGCCAGCAGCTTTGTGGGGGCGTCCTACAATGAGCAGTTCTTC.

The chain recombines TRBV27 with TRBJ1-4; D gene unclear. The V gene lost 5 bases and the J gene lost 3 bases, with 13 bases spanning the gap. Germline CDR1 reads MNHEY; CDR2 reads SMNVEV (reference sequence). The CDR3 length is 15 residues. The CDR3 DNA is TGTGCCAGCAGTCGCTATCAGGACGCTAATGAAAAACTGTTTTTT. This codes for CASSRYQDANEKLFF. The full variable domain, rest sourced from reference TRBV27 and TRBJ1-4, is EAQVTQNPRYLITVTGKKLTVTCSQNMNHEYMSWYRQDPGLGLRQIYYSMNVEVTDKGDVPEGYKVSRKEKRNFPLILESPSPNQTSLYFCASSRYQDANEKLFFGSGTQLSVL.

The V and J genes are TRBV5-4 and TRBJ2-1; D gene unclear. The CDR3 is 12 amino acids. Per germline, CDR1 SGHNT and CDR2 YYREEE (reference sequence). The germline V and J ends were trimmed by 1 base and 9 bases, with 8 bases remaining between them. The CDR3 is CASSLRMSEQFF. In DNA form, the CDR3 reads TGTGCCAGCAGCTTGCGTATGAGTGAGCAGTTCTTC.